Shown below are 28 T cell receptor beta chains from a single sample sequenced in a study of T cell responses to AZD1222 COVID-19 vaccine. This table comes from immunoSEQ multiplex PCR, and its TCRdb copy is limited to in-frame clones, with some not included. Of nearly 110,000 clones in the sample, 90% to 95% were seen once. The sample in question was peripheral blood, obtained 28 days after the second AZD1222 dose. These receptor sequences come from an adult who received the AZD1222 COVID-19 vaccine.

CDR3 region: CASSQVFRGVSEAFF. The CDR3 DNA follows: TGCGCCAGCAGCCAAGTTTTCCGAGGGGTTTCTGAAGCTTTCTTT. This rearrangement joins TRBV4-1 to TRBJ1-1, with D maybe TRBD1 (5 bases). The CDR3 is 15 amino acids. V lost 1 base and J lost 6, with 15 bases in between. CDR1 is MGHRA, CDR2 YSYEKL, per germline.

As regards this clone: Other DNA sequences in this specimen translate into the identical CDR3. The V and J genes are TRBV5-1 and TRBJ1-2; 10 bases fit TRBD1. From germline, CDR1 is SGHRS and CDR2 YFSETQ. Losses at the gene ends were 2 bases for V and 6 bases for J; bases not matched to a gene: 1. CDR3 length: 13 amino acids. CDR3 loop: CASSLGQGDGYTF. The CDR3 DNA is TGCGCCAGCAGCTTAGGACAGGGGGATGGCTACACCTTC.

A single count supports this clone. The chain joins TRBV19 to TRBJ1-6; 8 positions agree with TRBD1. The V and J ends lost 5 bases and 3 bases, in that order; junction bases with no gene match: 3. The germline CDR1 and CDR2 sequences are LNHDA and SQIVND (reference sequence). The CDR3 has 15 amino acids. The CDR3 region has the DNA TGTGCCAGTAGTCACGGACAGGGCTATAATTCACCCCTCCACTTT. It yields the protein CASSHGQGYNSPLHF.

The chain is built from TRBV28 and TRBJ1-2; unclear D gene. Germline V CDR1 and CDR2: MDHEN, SYDVKM. The CDR3 runs 14 residues. Trimming pared 2 bases from V and 6 bases from J, leaving 13 bases between. CDR3 coding DNA: TGTGCCAGCAGTTTACCCCAATTGACGGATGGCTACACCTTC. Protein product: CASSLPQLTDGYTF.

The table lists this clone with a count of one. The chain uses TRBV3-1 (or the pseudogene TRBV3-2) and TRBJ2-7; TRBD1 might be the D (6 bases). V dropped 3 bases and J dropped 0 bases, with 12 bases sitting between them. The CDR3 loop spans 15 amino acids. In germline, CDR1 is LGHDT, CDR2 YNNKEL (reference sequence). This CDR3 reads CASSHHRVLSYEQYF. In DNA, the CDR3 is TGTGCCAGCAGCCACCACAGGGTTCTCTCCTACGAGCAGTACTTC.

The V and J genes are TRBV27 and TRBJ1-3, with D unclear. From germline, CDR1 is MNHEY and CDR2 SMNVEV (reference sequence). V lost 2 bases to trimming and J lost 9 bases, with 17 bases between them. The CDR3 is 15 residues long. The CDR3 here is CASSLTGLVESTIYF. As DNA, the CDR3 is TGTGCCAGCAGTTTAACGGGCCTTGTGGAGTCCACCATATATTTT.

The rearrangement uses TRBV28 and TRBJ1-1; a possible D gene is TRBD1 (6 bases). The CDR3 has 16 residues. V dropped 6 bases and J dropped 2 bases, with 19 bases sitting between them. Germline CDR1 is MDHEN and CDR2 is SYDVKM. CDR3 DNA: TGTGCCAGCAGACTCGCGGAGGGGGTAATAAACACTGAAGCTTTCTTT. Amino acid sequence: CASRLAEGVINTEAFF.

This chain uses TRBV6-5 with TRBJ1-2; 9 bases match TRBD1. V lost 1 base and J lost 8; bases outside the gene matches: 11. The CDR3 has 16 residues. Germline V gene sequence: CDR1 MNHEY, CDR2 SVGAGI. CDR3: CASSYFNLQGAQGYTF. CDR3 nucleotides: TGTGCCAGCAGTTACTTTAACTTACAGGGGGCGCAAGGCTACACCTTC.

The chain recombines TRBV7-2 with TRBJ1-2; D unclear. V shed 3 bases and J shed 8 bases, with 7 bases lying between them. Germline V gene sequence: CDR1 SGHTA, CDR2 FQGNSA. The CDR3 is 11 residues long. The CDR3 loop reads CASSFSRGYTF. CDR3 nucleotides: TGTGCCAGCAGCTTTTCCCGCGGCTACACCTTC.

The rearrangement links TRBV6-4 to TRBJ2-3; D call uncertain. Trimming removed 8 bases from V and 2 bases from J, with 8 bases in between. The CDR3 length is 12 residues. CDR1 is MRHNA, CDR2 SNTAGT, per germline. DNA for the CDR3: TGTGCCAGCCCTAGGGACACAGATACGCAGTATTTT. It codes for CASPRDTDTQYF.

The V and J genes are TRBV6-5 and TRBJ2-2; D is unclear. There are 14 residues in the CDR3. Germline V gene data show CDR1 as MNHEY and CDR2 as SVGAGI. Trimming pared 9 bases from V and 3 bases from J, leaving 14 bases between. In DNA form, the CDR3 reads TGTGCCAGTCAGGTGTCAGTGGACACCGGGGAGCTGTTTTTT. This codes for CASQVSVDTGELFF.

The CDR3 is CAISESTTSGRENLDTQYF. CDR3 nucleotides: TGTGCCATCAGTGAGTCAACGACTAGCGGGAGGGAAAACTTAGATACGCAGTATTTT. The chain links TRBV10-3 to TRBJ2-3; 14 nucleotides agree with TRBD2. V dropped 0 bases and J dropped 5; count of bases not matched to a gene: 10. The CDR3 is 19 amino acids. CDR1 is ENHRY, CDR2 SYGVKD, per germline.

The rearrangement joins TRBV6-5 to TRBJ1-5; 7 nucleotides agree with TRBD1. In germline, CDR1 is MNHEY, CDR2 SVGAGI. V was clipped by 4 bases and J by 4 bases; unmatched bases: 10. The CDR3 totals 16 residues. CDR3 in amino acids: CASSSDRPRGNQPQHF. In DNA form, the CDR3 reads TGTGCCAGCAGTTCGGACAGGCCTCGAGGGAATCAGCCCCAGCATTTT.

The V and J genes are TRBV30 and TRBJ2-7; D ambiguous. The CDR3 covers 15 residues. Germline-derived CDR1 and CDR2 are GTSNPN and SVGIG (reference sequence). V shed 1 base and J shed 6 bases, with 19 bases lying between them. DNA for the CDR3: TGTGCCTGGAGTGCTTGGACCGGAACGGGCGCCGAGCAGTACTTC. This gives the protein CAWSAWTGTGAEQYF. Together with reference TRBV30 and TRBJ2-7, the CDR3 gives the full variable domain: SQTIHQWPATLVQPVGSPLSLECTVEGTSNPNLYWYRQAAGRGLQLLFYSVGIGQISSEVPQNLSASRPQDRQFILSSKKLLLSDSGFYLCAWSAWTGTGAEQYFGPGTRLTVT.

This rearrangement joins TRBV9 to TRBJ2-1; 12 bases are shared with TRBD2. Germline V CDR1 and CDR2: SGDLS, YYNGEE. Unmatched junction bases numbered 6, after V lost 7 bases and J lost 4 bases. The CDR3 has 15 residues. The CDR3 spells CASASGTSGYNEQFF. In nucleotides, the CDR3 is TGTGCCAGCGCCTCTGGGACTAGCGGGTACAATGAGCAGTTCTTC.

V is TRBV14 and J is TRBJ1-4; 7 bases are a match to TRBD1. Trimming took 1 base from V and 12 from J; bases not matched to a gene: 11. Looked up from germline, CDR1 is SGHDN and CDR2 is FVKESK. The CDR3 has 15 residues. This chain's CDR3 is CASSQGFQGEEELFF. CDR3 nucleotide sequence: TGTGCCAGCAGCCAAGGGTTCCAGGGGGAAGAGGAACTGTTTTTT.

The genes are TRBV5-1 and TRBJ1-5; 7 nucleotides agree with TRBD1. V gave up 0 bases and J gave up 4 bases; unmatched junction bases: 4. This CDR3 has 15 residues. Germline lookup yields CDR1 SGHRS and CDR2 YFSETQ. The CDR3 sequence is CASSLGDRSNQPQHF. The CDR3 DNA reads as TGCGCCAGCAGCTTGGGGGACAGAAGTAATCAGCCCCAGCATTTT.

The chain employs TRBV30 and TRBJ2-7, with 8 bases identical to TRBD1. There are 15 residues in the CDR3. Germline trimming cut 3 bases from V and 4 bases from J; bases unmatched to any gene: 11. Germline CDR1 is GTSNPN and CDR2 is SVGIG (reference sequence). This CDR3 is CAWRIADRDGYEQYF. CDR3 in DNA: TGTGCCTGGAGGATAGCGGACAGGGACGGTTACGAGCAGTACTTC. The full variable domain, with the rest looked up from reference TRBV30 and TRBJ2-7, is SQTIHQWPATLVQPVGSPLSLECTVEGTSNPNLYWYRQAAGRGLQLLFYSVGIGQISSEVPQNLSASRPQDRQFILSSKKLLLSDSGFYLCAWRIADRDGYEQYFGPGTRLTVT.

The J gene is TRBJ2-1, the V gene TRBV5-1; 9 bases are shared with TRBD1. This CDR3 spans 16 amino acids. The V gene end was trimmed by 4 bases and the J gene end by 3 bases; junction bases not matched to a gene: 8. Germline V gives CDR1 SGHRS, CDR2 YFSETQ. The DNA of the CDR3 is TGCGCCAGCAGCCGTTTGACAGGGGGAAACTACAATGAGCAGTTCTTC. This translates into CASSRLTGGNYNEQFF.

The chain is built from TRBV19 and TRBJ1-4, with D tentatively TRBD1 (5 bases). This CDR3 has 13 amino acids. The germline V gene encodes CDR1 LNHDA and CDR2 SQIVND (reference sequence). V was shortened by 8 bases and J by 8 bases, with 15 bases between the two germline ends. CDR3 sequence (DNA): TGTGCCAGTTCGGGGGAAACGAAGGAAAAACTGTTTTTT. Translating gives CASSGETKEKLFF.

The genes are TRBV2 and TRBJ2-7; TRBD2 matches 9 bases. CDR3 length: 14 amino acids. Trimming removed 6 bases from V and 3 bases from J; junction bases left unmatched: 6. CDR1 SNHLY and CDR2 FYNNEI come from the germline V gene. Here the CDR3 reads CASRISGGGYEQYF. Here the CDR3 DNA reads TGTGCCAGCAGAATTAGCGGGGGAGGCTACGAGCAGTACTTC.

The chain recombines TRBV4-1 with TRBJ1-1, with 9 positions matching TRBD1. With 3 bases clipped from V and 8 bases from J, the junction kept 13 bases outside the gene matches. The V gene's germline CDR1 is MGHRA and CDR2 YSYEKL. The CDR3 runs 16 residues. The CDR3 reads CASSQILQGARGEAFF. In nucleotides, the CDR3 is TGCGCCAGCAGCCAGATCTTACAGGGGGCTAGGGGGGAAGCTTTCTTT.

The chain couples TRBV7-6 to TRBJ2-5, with 12 bases that match TRBD2. V lost 5 bases to trimming and J lost 5 bases; unmatched junction nucleotides: 9. CDR3 length: 16 residues. Germline V gene sequence: CDR1 SGHVS, CDR2 FNYEAQ. As DNA, the CDR3 is TGTGCCAGCAGCGTTCCGACTAGCGGGAGCTTTGAGACCCAGTACTTC. Translating gives CASSVPTSGSFETQYF.

The rearrangement links TRBV6-5 to TRBJ2-7; 10 nucleotides match TRBD1. CDR1 is MNHEY and CDR2 is SVGAGI in the germline V gene. The CDR3 covers 15 residues. V lost 5 bases and J lost 5; bases outside the gene matches: 9. CDR3 DNA sequence: TGTGCCAGCAGTAGACTGGGACAGGGGCGTGACGAGCAGTACTTC. Its protein product is CASSRLGQGRDEQYF.

The CDR3 is CASSEWGRPEAFF. CDR3 DNA: TGTGCCAGCAGCGAGTGGGGCAGGCCTGAAGCTTTCTTT. The rearrangement joins TRBV9 to TRBJ1-1; possible D gene TRBD1, 5 bases. Trimming pared 3 bases from V and 6 bases from J, leaving 12 bases between. Germline lookup yields CDR1 SGDLS and CDR2 YYNGEE. This CDR3 region has 13 residues.

The rearrangement joins TRBV11-3 to TRBJ2-7; TRBD2 aligns across 9 bases. The germline CDR1 and CDR2 sequences are SGHNT and YENEEA. This CDR3 has 15 residues. J was trimmed by 0 bases and V by 5 bases; bases with no gene match: 5. Here the CDR3 reads CASSPGLASSYEQYF. CDR3 bases: TGTGCCAGCAGCCCCGGACTAGCGAGCTCCTACGAGCAGTACTTC.

This clone was detected once. The chain carries TRBV6-5 and TRBJ1-1; D ambiguous. Germline CDR1 reads MNHEY; CDR2 reads SVGAGI. Trimming took off 0 bases at V and 4 bases at J, with 15 bases between the two ends. CDR3 length: 16 residues. For the CDR3, the DNA is TGTGCCAGCAGTTACTCGTCGACAAGATTGGTCACTGAAGCTTTCTTT. Translated, it gives CASSYSSTRLVTEAFF.

This rearrangement joins TRBV15 to TRBJ1-3; D is possibly TRBD1 (6 bases). Trimming shortened V by 0 bases and J by 1 base, and 10 bases separated the two germline ends. Germline V CDR1 and CDR2: LNHNV, YYDKDF (reference sequence). The CDR3 sequence is 16 residues long. CDR3 sequence reads: CATSRDPRGSGNTIYF. The CDR3 DNA reads as TGTGCCACCAGCAGAGACCCCAGGGGATCTGGAAACACCATATATTTT.